This passage covers 21 T cell receptor beta chains from one sample sequenced in a study of CD8 T cells in Susac syndrome. cDNA came from about 0.51 to 1 ug RNA primed by random hexamers. In TCRdb, the immunoSEQ multiplex PCR reads were re-called with MiXCR into one record per CDR3 protein. The table has about 120,000 distinct CDR3 sequences, around 95% seen once. Source material: CD8+ T cells from PBMCs. These receptors came from a human donor with Susac syndrome.

This clonotype appeared once. The rearrangement uses TRBV27 and TRBJ2-3; 7 bases match TRBD1. Trimming cost V 2 bases and J 4 bases; bases outside gene matches: 6. The CDR3 covers 15 residues. Germline-derived CDR1 and CDR2 are MNHEY and SMNVEV (reference sequence). Here the CDR3 reads CASSLGDSSSDTQYF. The CDR3 DNA reads TGTGCCAGCAGTTTAGGGGACAGCTCCTCAGATACGCAGTATTTT.

The chain links TRBV9 to TRBJ2-1; 10 bases fit TRBD2. Germline CDR1 is SGDLS and CDR2 is YYNGEE. The V gene end was trimmed by 0 bases and the J gene end by 8 bases; junction bases not matched to a gene: 5. The CDR3 contains 15 residues. CDR3 sequence: CASSVGASGSDEQFF. The DNA of the CDR3 is TGTGCCAGCAGCGTAGGGGCTAGCGGGAGCGATGAGCAGTTCTTC.

The rearrangement uses TRBV9 and TRBJ1-2, with 7 bases matching TRBD1. Germline V gene lookup returns CDR1 SGDLS and CDR2 YYNGEE. V lost 6 bases to trimming and J lost 7 bases; unmatched junction nucleotides: 15. The CDR3 sequence is 15 residues long. CDR3 nucleotide sequence: TGTGCCAGCACCCAGACAGGGATTTCGTTCTCTGGCTACACCTTC. Its translation: CASTQTGISFSGYTF. The full variable domain, in which reference TRBV9 and TRBJ1-2 provide the parts outside the CDR3, is DSGVTQTPKHLITATGQRVTLRCSPRSGDLSVYWYQQSLDQGLQFLIQYYNGEERAKGNILERFSAQQFPDLHSELNLSSLELGDSALYFCASTQTGISFSGYTFGSGTRLTVV.

The V gene is TRBV27, the J gene TRBJ2-1; unclear D gene. Germline lookup yields CDR1 MNHEY and CDR2 SMNVEV (reference sequence). Between the trimmed V and J ends, which lost 5 bases and 7 bases, there was a span of 15 bases. The CDR3 is 14 residues long. DNA for the CDR3: TGTGCCAGCAGTGGCTCCACGGTTCGTAATGAGCAGTTCTTC. As protein: CASSGSTVRNEQFF.

This clonotype was seen only once. The rearrangement uses TRBV5-1 and TRBJ2-1; D is unclear. Germline V gene lookup returns CDR1 SGHRS and CDR2 YFSETQ. The length of the CDR3 is 13 residues. Deletions cut 3 bases from V and 8 bases from J, with 12 bases between. The CDR3 is CASSSRNGDEQFF. The CDR3 DNA follows: TGCGCCAGCAGCTCCAGGAATGGCGATGAGCAGTTCTTC.

The chain recombines TRBV25-1 with TRBJ2-1; 8 nucleotides line up with TRBD2. The CDR3 loop spans 16 amino acids. Germline trimming cut 8 bases from V and 9 bases from J; bases unmatched to any gene: 18. CDR1 is MGHDK and CDR2 is SYGVNS in the germline V gene. CDR3 sequence (DNA): TGTGCCAGCCCCGGGGGGGACCTGGCTAGAGGCGGTGAGCAGTTCTTC. Translating gives CASPGGDLARGGEQFF. The full variable domain, its missing parts supplied by reference TRBV25-1 and TRBJ2-1, is EADIYQTPRYLVIGTGKKITLECSQTMGHDKMYWYQQDPGMELHLIHYSYGVNSTEKGDLSSESTVSRIRTEHFPLTLESARPSHTSQYLCASPGGDLARGGEQFFGPGTRLTVL.

This rearrangement joins TRBV6-5 to TRBJ2-7; weak D call: TRBD1 (7 bases). In germline, CDR1 is MNHEY, CDR2 SVGAGI. Trimming removed 5 bases from V and 7 bases from J, with 18 bases in between. This CDR3 has 14 residues. CDR3 DNA: TGTGCCAGCAGTCCACAGGGGTCCGCGGGAGAGCAGTACTTC. It is translated as CASSPQGSAGEQYF.

The rearrangement joins TRBV7-9 to TRBJ1-4, with D hard to call. The germline gives CDR1 SEHNR, CDR2 FQNEAQ (reference sequence). The CDR3 extends over 15 amino acids. Trimming shortened V by 5 bases and J by 0 bases, and 10 bases separated the two germline ends. DNA of the CDR3: TGTGCCAGCAGCCCCCACACTGCAACTAATGAAAAACTGTTTTTT. This sequence encodes CASSPHTATNEKLFF. The variable domain in full, completed from reference TRBV7-9 and TRBJ1-4, reads DTGVSQNPRHKITKRGQNVTFRCDPISEHNRLYWYRQTLGQGPEFLTYFQNEAQLEKSRLLSDRFSAERPKGSFSTLEIQRTEQGDSAMYLCASSPHTATNEKLFFGSGTQLSVL.

J is TRBJ2-1 and V is TRBV7-3; tentative D call: TRBD1 (6 bases). V lost 5 bases, J lost 5 bases, and 16 bases lay in between. This CDR3 comprises 15 residues. Germline CDR1 and CDR2: SGHTA and FQGTGA. This CDR3 is CASSRIGQSDNEQFF. In nucleotides, the CDR3 is TGTGCCAGCAGCCGAATAGGACAGTCTGACAATGAGCAGTTCTTC.

This chain joins TRBV6-5 and TRBJ2-1, with 8 bases that match TRBD1. V shed 0 bases and J 9 bases; nucleotides not matched to a gene: 10. Germline loops: CDR1 MNHEY, CDR2 SVGAGI. There are 16 residues in the CDR3. CDR3 DNA sequence: TGTGCCAGCAGTTACTCCGCCGGGACAGGCATAGTTGAGCAGTTCTTC. Protein: CASSYSAGTGIVEQFF.

This chain joins TRBV19 and TRBJ2-1; 12 bases are shared with TRBD2. The V and J ends lost 7 bases and 9 bases, in that order; junction bases with no gene match: 7. Germline CDR1 reads LNHDA; CDR2 reads SQIVND (reference sequence). The CDR3 covers 14 residues. The CDR3 DNA reads as TGTGCCAGTATGCTAGCGGGAGGGTTCGGTGAGCAGTTCTTC. Translating it yields CASMLAGGFGEQFF.

This chain links TRBV4-3 with TRBJ2-3; TRBD2 aligns across 14 bases. CDR1 and CDR2 (germline): LGHNA, YSLEER. The CDR3 runs to 17 residues. V lost 1 base to trimming and J lost 4 bases; unmatched junction nucleotides: 4. CDR3 region: CASSQAPGLAGADTQYF. The DNA for the CDR3 is TGCGCCAGCAGCCAAGCCCCGGGACTAGCGGGAGCAGATACGCAGTATTTT.

This chain uses TRBV12-3 or TRBV12-4 with TRBJ1-2; tentative D call: TRBD1 (5 bases). This CDR3 region has 14 residues. Deletions cut 3 bases from V and 8 bases from J, with 16 bases between. CDR3 nucleotides: TGTGCCAGCAGTTTGGTGGGGCCCGGGGACGGCTACACCTTC. Encoded protein: CASSLVGPGDGYTF.

A single count supports this clonotype. The rearrangement links TRBV27 to TRBJ2-1; possible D gene TRBD2, 5 bases. Germline V gene lookup returns CDR1 MNHEY and CDR2 SMNVEV (reference sequence). CDR3 length: 15 amino acids. V lost 6 bases and J lost 5, with 17 bases in between. DNA of the CDR3: TGTGCCAGCAGGCCTCCGGGGTCTATCGACAATGAGCAGTTCTTC. It yields the protein CASRPPGSIDNEQFF.

J is TRBJ2-7 and V is TRBV5-6; D possibly uses TRBD1 or TRBD2 (7 bases each). Germline CDR1 is SGHDT and CDR2 is YYEEEE. V lost 4 bases, J lost 2 bases, and 13 bases lay in between. The CDR3 loop spans 14 amino acids. The CDR3 DNA follows: TGTGCCAGCAGCCTACAGGGGACTACCTACGAGCAGTACTTC. Amino acid sequence: CASSLQGTTYEQYF.

This chain links TRBV30 with TRBJ2-7; D uncertain. With 0 bases removed from V and 3 bases from J, the gap between germline ends came to 6 bases. The CDR3 is 12 residues long. CDR1 GTSNPN and CDR2 SVGIG come from the germline V gene (reference sequence). CDR3 sequence reads: CAWSVASYEQYF. CDR3 DNA sequence: TGTGCCTGGAGTGTAGCGAGCTACGAGCAGTACTTC.

This chain joins TRBV28 and TRBJ2-2, with no clear D. The CDR3 loop spans 17 amino acids. Between the trimmed V and J ends, which lost 4 bases and 1 base, there was a span of 16 bases. CDR1 MDHEN and CDR2 SYDVKM come from the germline V gene. CDR3 nucleotides: TGTGCCAGCAGTTCTCCCTTCCGGACGGTGAACACCGGGGAGCTGTTTTTT. It encodes CASSSPFRTVNTGELFF.

This rearrangement joins TRBV30 to TRBJ2-1; 7 bases line up with TRBD2. The CDR3 totals 14 residues. Germline CDR1 and CDR2: GTSNPN and SVGIG (reference sequence). V lost 5 bases and J lost 6; bases outside the gene matches: 10. The CDR3 reads CAWGELARRNEQFF. For the CDR3, the DNA is TGTGCCTGGGGCGAACTAGCGAGACGCAATGAGCAGTTCTTC.

This clonotype was observed once. The chain employs TRBV19 and TRBJ1-1; a possible D gene is TRBD1 (6 bases). There are 15 residues in the CDR3. Germline CDR1 LNHDA, CDR2 SQIVND (reference sequence). The V and J ends lost 5 bases and 2 bases respectively, with 15 bases between them. CDR3 residues: CASSSPGQPNTEAFF. The DNA for the CDR3 is TGTGCCAGTAGTTCCCCGGGACAACCTAACACTGAAGCTTTCTTT.

This clonotype was observed once. This chain uses TRBV18 with TRBJ2-1; the match to TRBD1 covers 9 bases. Germline V gives CDR1 KGHSH, CDR2 LQKENI. This CDR3 contains 18 residues. V lost 0 bases and J lost 4; bases outside the gene matches: 10. The CDR3 loop reads CASSPPPGTGFEYNEQFF. CDR3 sequence (DNA): TGTGCCAGCTCACCACCTCCCGGGACAGGGTTTGAGTACAATGAGCAGTTCTTC.

V and J are TRBV6-4 and TRBJ2-2; D is uncertain. The CDR3 is 12 amino acids. The V gene's germline CDR1 is MRHNA and CDR2 SNTAGT. V lost 2 bases to trimming and J lost 6 bases, with 4 bases between them. The CDR3 DNA is TGTGCCAGCAGTGACGGGGCCGGGGAGCTGTTTTTT. Translation: CASSDGAGELFF.